This T cell receptor (beta chain) comes out of a study of shared clonotypes between healthy human individuals. Study conclusions and caveats: Apart from blood, nothing was sampled; tissue repertoires likely differ.

Note on this clone: Its antigen is undetermined.

CD45RO-negative cells were positively selected for CCR7, leaving out terminally differentiated effector memory CD45RA+ cells. The data were produced by immunoSEQ multiplex PCR, yet TCRdb's version contains in-frame clones alone and is incomplete. The sample lists millions of clones; about 95% were seen once. Sequencing was performed on naive CD8+ T cells sorted from blood. The TCR was taken from a man between 18 and 29 years old in good health.

The CDR3 loop reads CASSGTGNEKLFF. The CDR3 DNA sequence: TGTGCCAGCAGCGGGACAGGGAATGAAAAACTGTTTTTT. J is TRBJ1-4 and V is TRBV5-8, with 9 bases matching TRBD1. V shed 4 bases and J 5 bases; nucleotides not matched to a gene: 0. Germline V gene data show CDR1 as SGHTS and CDR2 as YDEGEE. This CDR3 comprises 13 residues.